A single T cell receptor (beta chain) is shown here with its context. Its antigen is not identified. The data were obtained in a study of vaccination effects on CD4 cells after COVID-19. Before any sequencing was done, the ViraFEST assay used viral peptide pools to expand antigen-specific CD4+ T cells. Between days 9 and 11 of culture, CD4+ T cells were separated out. A PCR test confirmed that the person had SARS-CoV-2 infection between March and December 2020. Each participant was administered two doses of either the BNT162b2 or the mRNA-1273 vaccine. Per germline, CDR1 LGHNT and CDR2 FRNRAP. The V and J ends lost 3 bases and 5 bases respectively, with 7 bases between them. The CDR3 loop spans 12 amino acids. The assay was immunoSEQ multiplex PCR, and TCRdb's table has in-frame clones only and misses some. The repertoire holds 13,000 or so clones, around 67% seen once, with 33% in the top ten.

The material was CD4+ T cells from PBMCs cultured with HCoV-NL63 spike peptides, obtained after COVID-19 vaccination. This clonotype was sampled from a human donor who had a prior SARS-CoV-2 infection. This rearrangement joins TRBV12-5 to TRBJ1-1; perhaps TRBD1 as D (5 bases). The CDR3 loop reads CASGFQGTEAFF. CDR3 coding DNA: TGTGCTAGTGGTTTTCAGGGAACTGAAGCTTTCTTT.